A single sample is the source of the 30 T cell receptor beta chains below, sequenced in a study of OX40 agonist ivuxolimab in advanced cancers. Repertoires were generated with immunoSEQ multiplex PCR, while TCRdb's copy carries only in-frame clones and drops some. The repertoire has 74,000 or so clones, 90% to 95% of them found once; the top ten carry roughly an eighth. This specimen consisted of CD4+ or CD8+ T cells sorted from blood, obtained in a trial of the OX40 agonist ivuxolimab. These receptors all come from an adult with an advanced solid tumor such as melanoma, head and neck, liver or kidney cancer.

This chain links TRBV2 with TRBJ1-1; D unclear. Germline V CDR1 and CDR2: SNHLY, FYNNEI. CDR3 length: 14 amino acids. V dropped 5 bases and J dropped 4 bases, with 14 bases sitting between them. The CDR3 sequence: CASSQTPSGTEAFF. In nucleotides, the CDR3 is TGTGCCAGCAGTCAGACACCAAGTGGCACTGAAGCTTTCTTT.

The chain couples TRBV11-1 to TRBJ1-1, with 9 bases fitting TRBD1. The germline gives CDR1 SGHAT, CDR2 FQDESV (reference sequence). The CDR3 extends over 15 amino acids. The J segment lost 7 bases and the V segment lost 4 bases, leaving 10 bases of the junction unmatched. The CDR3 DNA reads TGTGCCAGCAGCTCAACAGGGGGCGTTCGAGGTGAAGCTTTCTTT. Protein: CASSSTGGVRGEAFF.

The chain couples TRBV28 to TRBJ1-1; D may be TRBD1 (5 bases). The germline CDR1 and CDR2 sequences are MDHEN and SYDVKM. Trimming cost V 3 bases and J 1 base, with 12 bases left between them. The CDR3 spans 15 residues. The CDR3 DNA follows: TGTGCCAGCAGTTTCAGTACAGGCCCGAACACTGAAGCTTTCTTT. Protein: CASSFSTGPNTEAFF.

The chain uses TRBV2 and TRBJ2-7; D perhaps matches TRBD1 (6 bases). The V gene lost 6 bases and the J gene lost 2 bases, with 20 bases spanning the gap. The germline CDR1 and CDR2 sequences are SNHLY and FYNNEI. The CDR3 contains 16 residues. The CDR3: CASSDHRDSLTYEQYF. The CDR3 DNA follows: TGTGCCAGCAGCGACCACAGGGATTCCCTTACCTACGAGCAGTACTTC.

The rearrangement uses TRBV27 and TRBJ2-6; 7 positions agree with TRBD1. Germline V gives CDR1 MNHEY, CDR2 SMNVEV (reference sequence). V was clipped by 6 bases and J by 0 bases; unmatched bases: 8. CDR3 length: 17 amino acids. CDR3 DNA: TGTGCCAGCAGGTGGACAGGTGCACCCTCTGGGGCCAACGTCCTGACTTTC. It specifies CASRWTGAPSGANVLTF.

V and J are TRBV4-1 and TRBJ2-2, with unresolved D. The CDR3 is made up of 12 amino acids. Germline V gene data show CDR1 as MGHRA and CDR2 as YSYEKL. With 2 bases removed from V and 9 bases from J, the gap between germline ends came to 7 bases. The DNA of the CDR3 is TGCGCCAGCAGCCAACTCCCCCGGGAGCTGTTTTTT. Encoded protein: CASSQLPRELFF.

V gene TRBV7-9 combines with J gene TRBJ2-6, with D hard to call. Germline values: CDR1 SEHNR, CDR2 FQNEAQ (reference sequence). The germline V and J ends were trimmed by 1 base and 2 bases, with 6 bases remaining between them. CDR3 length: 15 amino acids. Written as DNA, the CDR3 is TGTGCCAGCAGCTTAGGGGCCCCTGGGGCCAACGTCCTGACTTTC. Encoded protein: CASSLGAPGANVLTF.

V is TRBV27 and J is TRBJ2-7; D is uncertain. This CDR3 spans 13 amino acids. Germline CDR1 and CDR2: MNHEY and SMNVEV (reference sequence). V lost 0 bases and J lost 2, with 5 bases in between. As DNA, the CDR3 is TGTGCCAGCAGTTTATCGGAACCCTACGAGCAGTACTTC. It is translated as CASSLSEPYEQYF.

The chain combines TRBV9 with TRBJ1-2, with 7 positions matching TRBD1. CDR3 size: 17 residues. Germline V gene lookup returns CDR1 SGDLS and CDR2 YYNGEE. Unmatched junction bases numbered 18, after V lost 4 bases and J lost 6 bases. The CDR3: CASSSLGGQPFIHGYTF. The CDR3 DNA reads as TGTGCCAGCAGCTCGTTAGGGGGACAGCCCTTTATTCATGGCTACACCTTC.

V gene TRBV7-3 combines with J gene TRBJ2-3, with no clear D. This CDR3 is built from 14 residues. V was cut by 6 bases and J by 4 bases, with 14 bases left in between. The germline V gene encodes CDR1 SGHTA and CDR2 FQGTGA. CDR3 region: CASRSWAGADTQYF. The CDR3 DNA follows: TGTGCCAGCAGAAGCTGGGCAGGCGCAGATACGCAGTATTTT.

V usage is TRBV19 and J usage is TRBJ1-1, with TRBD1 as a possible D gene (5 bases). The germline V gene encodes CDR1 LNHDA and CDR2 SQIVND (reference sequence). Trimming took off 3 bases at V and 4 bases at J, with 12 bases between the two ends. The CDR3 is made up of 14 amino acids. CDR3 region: CASSIYPGPTEAFF. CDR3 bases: TGTGCCAGTAGTATCTACCCGGGGCCCACTGAAGCTTTCTTT.

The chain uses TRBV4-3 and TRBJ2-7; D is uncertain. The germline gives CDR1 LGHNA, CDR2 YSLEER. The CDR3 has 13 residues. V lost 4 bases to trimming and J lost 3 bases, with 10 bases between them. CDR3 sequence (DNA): TGCGCCAGCAGCCCATTTAAGGGCTACGAGCAGTACTTC. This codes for CASSPFKGYEQYF.

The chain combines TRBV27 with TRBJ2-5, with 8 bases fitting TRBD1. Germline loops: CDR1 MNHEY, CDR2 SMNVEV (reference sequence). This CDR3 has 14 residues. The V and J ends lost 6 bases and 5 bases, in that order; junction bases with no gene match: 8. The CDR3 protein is CASSPWTGMETQYF. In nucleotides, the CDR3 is TGTGCCAGCAGCCCTTGGACAGGGATGGAGACCCAGTACTTC.

CDR3 region: CASSPRQGYSPLHF. Written as DNA, the CDR3 is TGTGCCAGCAGCCCCCGACAGGGCTATTCACCCCTCCACTTT. The chain employs TRBV7-2 and TRBJ1-6; TRBD1 agrees at 7 bases. Germline CDR1 and CDR2: SGHTA and FQGNSA. The CDR3 extends over 14 amino acids. With V trimmed by 5 bases and J by 8 bases, 6 bases remained unmatched.

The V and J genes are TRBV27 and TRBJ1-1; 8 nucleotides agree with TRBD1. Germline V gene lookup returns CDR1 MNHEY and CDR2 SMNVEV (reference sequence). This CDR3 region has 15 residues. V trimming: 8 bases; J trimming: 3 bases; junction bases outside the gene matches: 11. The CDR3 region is CASLSPDRGYTEAFF. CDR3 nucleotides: TGTGCCAGCCTAAGTCCCGACAGGGGATACACTGAAGCTTTCTTT.

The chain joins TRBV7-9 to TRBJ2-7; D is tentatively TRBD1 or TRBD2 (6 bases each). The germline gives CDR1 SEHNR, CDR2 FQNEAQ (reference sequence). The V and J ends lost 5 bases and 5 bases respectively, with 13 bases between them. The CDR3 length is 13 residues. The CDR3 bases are TGTGCCAGCAGCCAGGAGGGGGGTCACGAGCAGTACTTC. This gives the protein CASSQEGGHEQYF.

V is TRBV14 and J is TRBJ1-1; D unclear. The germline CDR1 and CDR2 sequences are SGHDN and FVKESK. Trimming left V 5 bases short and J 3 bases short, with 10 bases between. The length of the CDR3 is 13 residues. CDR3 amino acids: CASSTHSYTEAFF. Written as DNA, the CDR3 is TGTGCCAGCAGCACTCACAGCTACACTGAAGCTTTCTTT.

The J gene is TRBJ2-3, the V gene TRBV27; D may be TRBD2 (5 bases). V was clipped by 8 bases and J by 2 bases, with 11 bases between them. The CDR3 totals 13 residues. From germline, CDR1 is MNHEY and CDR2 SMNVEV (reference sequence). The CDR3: CASSPRDTDTQYF. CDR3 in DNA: TGTGCCAGCTCCCCGAGGGACACAGATACGCAGTATTTT.

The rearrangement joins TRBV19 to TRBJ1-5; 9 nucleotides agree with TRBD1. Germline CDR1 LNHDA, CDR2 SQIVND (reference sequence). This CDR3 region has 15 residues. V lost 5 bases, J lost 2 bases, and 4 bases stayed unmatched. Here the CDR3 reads CASSDRGVGNQPQHF. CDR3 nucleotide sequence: TGTGCCAGTAGTGACAGGGGGGTAGGCAATCAGCCCCAGCATTTT. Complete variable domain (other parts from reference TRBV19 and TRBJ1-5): DGGITQSPKYLFRKEGQNVTLSCEQNLNHDAMYWYRQDPGQGLRLIYYSQIVNDFQKGDIAEGYSVSREKKESFPLTVTSAQKNPTAFYLCASSDRGVGNQPQHFGDGTRLSIL.

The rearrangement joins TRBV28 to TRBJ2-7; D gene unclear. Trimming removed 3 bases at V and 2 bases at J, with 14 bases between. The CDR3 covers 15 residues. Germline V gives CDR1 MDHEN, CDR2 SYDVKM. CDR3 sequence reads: CASSFGLGITYEQYF. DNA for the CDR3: TGTGCCAGCAGTTTTGGCCTAGGGATTACCTACGAGCAGTACTTC.

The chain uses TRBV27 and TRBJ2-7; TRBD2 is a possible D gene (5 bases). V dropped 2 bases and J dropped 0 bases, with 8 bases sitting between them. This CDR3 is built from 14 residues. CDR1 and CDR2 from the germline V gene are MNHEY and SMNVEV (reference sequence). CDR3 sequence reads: CASSLRGYSYEQYF. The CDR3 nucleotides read TGTGCCAGCAGTTTACGGGGATACTCCTACGAGCAGTACTTC.

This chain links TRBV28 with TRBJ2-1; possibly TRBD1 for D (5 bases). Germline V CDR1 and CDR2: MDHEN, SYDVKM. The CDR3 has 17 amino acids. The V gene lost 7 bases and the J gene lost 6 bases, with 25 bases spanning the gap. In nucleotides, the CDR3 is TGTGCCAGCACCCTTGGATCCAGGGAAAGCTGGGGCAATGAGCAGTTCTTC. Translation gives CASTLGSRESWGNEQFF.

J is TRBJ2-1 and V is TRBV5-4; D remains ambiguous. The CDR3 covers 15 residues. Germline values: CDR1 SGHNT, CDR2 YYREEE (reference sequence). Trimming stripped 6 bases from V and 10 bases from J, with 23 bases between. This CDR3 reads CASIKPSSALGEQFF. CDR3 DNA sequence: TGTGCCAGCATAAAGCCCAGCAGCGCCCTGGGGGAGCAGTTCTTC.

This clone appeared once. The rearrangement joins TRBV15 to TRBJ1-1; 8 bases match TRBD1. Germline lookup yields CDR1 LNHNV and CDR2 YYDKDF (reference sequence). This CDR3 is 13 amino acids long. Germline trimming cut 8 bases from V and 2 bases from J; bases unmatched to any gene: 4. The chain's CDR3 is CATEDRVNTEAFF. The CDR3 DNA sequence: TGTGCCACCGAGGACAGGGTAAACACTGAAGCTTTCTTT.

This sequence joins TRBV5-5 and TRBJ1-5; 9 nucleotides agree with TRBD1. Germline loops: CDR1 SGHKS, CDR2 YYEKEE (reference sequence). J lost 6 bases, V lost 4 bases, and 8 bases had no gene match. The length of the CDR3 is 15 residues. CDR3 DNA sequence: TGTGCCAGCAGCCCCGGGACAGGGATACGTCAGCCCCAGCATTTT. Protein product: CASSPGTGIRQPQHF.

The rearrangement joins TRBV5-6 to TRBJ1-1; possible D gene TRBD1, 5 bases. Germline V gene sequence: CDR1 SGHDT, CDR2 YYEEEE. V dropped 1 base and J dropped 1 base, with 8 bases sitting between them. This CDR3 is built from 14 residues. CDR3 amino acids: CASSLSRGNTEAFF. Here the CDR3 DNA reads TGTGCCAGCAGCTTGAGTAGGGGGAACACTGAAGCTTTCTTT.

The CDR3 reads CASSLRSGTGLDEQYF. Here the CDR3 DNA reads TGTGCCAGCAGTCTCCGCTCCGGGACGGGCTTGGACGAGCAGTACTTC. The chain is built from TRBV28 and TRBJ2-7; D is tentatively TRBD1 or TRBD2 (5 bases each). Germline values: CDR1 MDHEN, CDR2 SYDVKM. CDR3 length: 16 amino acids. Trimming cost V 5 bases and J 5 bases, with 22 bases left between them. The variable domain in full, with the rest retrieved from reference TRBV28 and TRBJ2-7, is DVKVTQSSRYLVKRTGEKVFLECVQDMDHENMFWYRQDPGLGLRLIYFSYDVKMKEKGDIPEGYSVSREKKERFSLILESASTNQTSMYLCASSLRSGTGLDEQYFGPGTRLTVT.

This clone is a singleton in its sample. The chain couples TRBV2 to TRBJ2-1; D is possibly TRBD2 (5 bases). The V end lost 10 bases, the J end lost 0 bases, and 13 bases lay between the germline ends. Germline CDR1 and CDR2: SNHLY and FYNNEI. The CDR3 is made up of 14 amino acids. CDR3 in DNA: TGTGCCACCCAGGAGGATAGCTCCTACAATGAGCAGTTCTTC. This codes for CATQEDSSYNEQFF.

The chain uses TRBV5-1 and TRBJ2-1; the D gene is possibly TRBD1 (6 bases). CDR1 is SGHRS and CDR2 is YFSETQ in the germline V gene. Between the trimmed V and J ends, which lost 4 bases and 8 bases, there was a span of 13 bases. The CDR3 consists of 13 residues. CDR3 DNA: TGCGCCAGCAGCCTTAAACAGGGCGATGAGCAGTTCTTC. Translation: CASSLKQGDEQFF.

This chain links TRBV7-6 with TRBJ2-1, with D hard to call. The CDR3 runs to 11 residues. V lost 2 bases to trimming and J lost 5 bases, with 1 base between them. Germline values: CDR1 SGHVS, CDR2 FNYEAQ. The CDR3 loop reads CASSLNNEQFF. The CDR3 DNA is TGTGCCAGCAGCTTAAACAATGAGCAGTTCTTC.